This T cell receptor (beta chain) was identified in a study of CD8 T cells in ankylosing spondylitis. Findings and caveats of the study: As reported, disease-linked clones showed significant enrichment in matched ankylosing spondylitis synovial fluid. Eight or nine highly homologous variants formed a TCR beta motif that appeared characteristic of ankylosing spondylitis blood. Previously reported in reactive arthritis synovial fluid and blood were some of the motif variants.

This clonotype has a handful of counts. The antigen remains undetermined. Using quantitative 5'-RACE with molecular barcodes, the authors made TCR beta libraries. TCRdb reprocessed the 5' RACE reads via MiXCR and lists one record per CDR3 protein. The table includes about 800,000 distinct CDR3 sequences, 10% to 15% detected once. The receptor was isolated from a male donor with ankylosing spondylitis. The sequencing input was blood, either unsorted or a sorted T cell fraction (not recorded which).

The CDR3 reads CAISEPGTGGPFF. The CDR3 nucleotides read TGTGCCATCAGTGAGCCGGGGACAGGCGGGCCGTTCTTC. The chain links TRBV10-3 to TRBJ2-1; 8 bases map to TRBD1. CDR1 is ENHRY and CDR2 is SYGVKD in the germline V gene. The CDR3 is made up of 13 amino acids. V was pared by 2 bases and J by 15 bases, with 9 bases of the junction left unmatched.